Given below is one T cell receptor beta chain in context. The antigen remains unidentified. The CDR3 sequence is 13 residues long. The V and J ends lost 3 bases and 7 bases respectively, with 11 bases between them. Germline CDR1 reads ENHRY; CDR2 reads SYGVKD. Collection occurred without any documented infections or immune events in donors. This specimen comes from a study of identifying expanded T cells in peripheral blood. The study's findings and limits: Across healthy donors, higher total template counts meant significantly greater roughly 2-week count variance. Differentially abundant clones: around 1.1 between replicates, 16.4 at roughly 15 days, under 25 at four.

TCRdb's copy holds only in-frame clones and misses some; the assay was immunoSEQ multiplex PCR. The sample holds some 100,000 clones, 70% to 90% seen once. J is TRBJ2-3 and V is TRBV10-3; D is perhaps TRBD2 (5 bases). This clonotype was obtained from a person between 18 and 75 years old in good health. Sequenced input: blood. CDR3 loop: CAISDYRGNTQYF. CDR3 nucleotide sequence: TGTGCCATCAGTGATTATCGGGGAAATACGCAGTATTTT.